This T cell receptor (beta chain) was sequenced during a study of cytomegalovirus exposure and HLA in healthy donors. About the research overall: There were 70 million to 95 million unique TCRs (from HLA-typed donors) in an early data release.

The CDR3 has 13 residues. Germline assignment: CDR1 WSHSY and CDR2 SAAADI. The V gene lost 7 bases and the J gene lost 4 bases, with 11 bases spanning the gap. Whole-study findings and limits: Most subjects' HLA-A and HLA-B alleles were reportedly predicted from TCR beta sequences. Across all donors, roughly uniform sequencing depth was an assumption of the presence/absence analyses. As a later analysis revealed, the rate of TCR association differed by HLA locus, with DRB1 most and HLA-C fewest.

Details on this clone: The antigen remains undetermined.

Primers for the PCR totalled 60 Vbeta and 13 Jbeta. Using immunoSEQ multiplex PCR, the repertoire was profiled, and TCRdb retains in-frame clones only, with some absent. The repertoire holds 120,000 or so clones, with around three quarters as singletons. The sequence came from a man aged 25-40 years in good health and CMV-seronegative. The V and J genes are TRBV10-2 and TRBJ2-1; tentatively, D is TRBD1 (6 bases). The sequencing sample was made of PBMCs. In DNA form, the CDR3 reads TGCGCCAGCACCCCAGACAGGTACAATGAGCAGTTCTTC. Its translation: CASTPDRYNEQFF.